This T cell receptor beta chain was observed in a study of human T cells and chemical hapten exposure. As for the study in general: Patch tests delivered 0.01% DPC to the upper back and were evaluated at 6 days. Study-wide results and limits: Significantly greater numbers of large CDR3 similarity clusters came from expanded TCRs than from controls. Donor immune responses may differ from healthy people's, since all donors had alopecia.

TCRdb used MiXCR to reprocess the RACE reads, holding one entry per CDR3 protein. The data contain 80,000 to 100,000 distinct CDR3 sequences, about 9% of them singletons. Turning to this clonotype: Its antigen is as yet unknown.

This sample's time point: patch test 2, 6 weeks after DPC sensitization. Treatment here: therapeutic diphenylcyclopropenone sensitization with weekly scalp DPC. The CDR3 is 18 residues long. V lost 2 bases, J lost 4 bases, and 10 bases stayed unmatched. V and J are TRBV12-3 or TRBV12-4 and TRBJ2-6; 8 bases agree with TRBD1. The input for sequencing was whole blood, taken in connection with sensitization to the hapten diphenylcyclopropenone (DPC). The sequence came from a woman aged 40 to 49 with alopecia areata. Some clones in this sample may be carry-over from other donors' samples. The DNA of the CDR3 is TGTGCCAGCAGTTTATGGGCAGGGGGCGCATCAGGGGCCAACGTCCTGACTTTC. It codes for CASSLWAGGASGANVLTF.